A selection of T cell receptor beta chains follows, all from one sample in a study of PD-L1 blockade in urothelial cancer. This table comes from immunoSEQ multiplex PCR, and its TCRdb copy is limited to in-frame clones, with some not included. The table has about 100,000 clones, 91% seen once. The material was PBMCs, obtained around atezolizumab (anti-PD-L1) treatment. All receptors derive from a woman older than 75 with urothelial cancer. The CDR3 runs from the conserved cysteine through the conserved F or W. The D gene is left open where the match is weak. Expanded clones are given a class, and other clones once, few, many or no size at all.

d_gene	len	v_gene	j_gene	abundance	CDR3aa	CDR3nt
.	15	TRBV6-4	TRBJ1-1	.	CASRAEQGRNTEAFF	TGTGCCAGCCGCGCCGAACAGGGAAGAAACACTGAAGCTTTCTTT
.	13	TRBV18	TRBJ1-2	.	CASSPEEIYGYTF	TGTGCCAGCTCACCAGAAGAGATCTATGGCTACACCTTC
TRBD2	16	TRBV10-1	TRBJ2-1	.	CASLTTSGRNYNEQFF	TGCGCCAGTCTCACAACTAGCGGGAGGAACTACAATGAGCAGTTCTTC
.	15	TRBV28	TRBJ1-3	.	CASSQRLQGGNTIYF	TGTGCCAGCAGCCAGAGGCTCCAAGGAGGAAACACCATATATTTT
.	16	TRBV9	TRBJ2-1	.	CASSVDPTSGNNEQFF	TGTGCCAGCAGCGTAGACCCGACTTCGGGGAACAATGAGCAGTTCTTC
.	13	TRBV11-2	TRBJ2-7	.	CASSLSKTYEQYF	TGTGCCAGCAGCTTGAGTAAAACCTACGAGCAGTACTTC
.	13	TRBV18	TRBJ1-4	.	CASSPSQGGKLFF	TGTGCCAGCTCACCAAGTCAGGGCGGAAAACTGTTTTTT
.	11	TRBV6-1	TRBJ1-1	few	CASYHTTEAFF	TGTGCCAGCTATCACACCACTGAAGCTTTCTTT
TRBD2	14	TRBV5-1	TRBJ2-7	few	CASSRTSGSWEQYF	TGCGCCAGCAGCCGGACTAGCGGGAGCTGGGAGCAGTACTTC
TRBD2	13	TRBV7-9	TRBJ2-7	.	CASSSGSSYEQYF	TGTGCCAGCTCGAGCGGGAGCTCCTACGAGCAGTACTTC
.	15	TRBV10-1	TRBJ1-2	.	CASSDPSTAPYGYTF	TGCGCCAGCAGTGACCCGTCGACAGCCCCCTATGGCTACACCTTC
TRBD2	14	TRBV7-2	TRBJ2-1	once	CASSPLDWGGEQFF	TGTGCCAGCAGCCCTCTGGACTGGGGGGGTGAGCAGTTCTTC
.	15	TRBV6-1	TRBJ1-3	.	CASSASRNSGNTIYF	TGTGCCAGCAGTGCTTCTAGGAACTCTGGAAACACCATATATTTT
TRBD2	17	TRBV27	TRBJ2-3	.	CASSPPGLAGVTDTQYF	TGTGCCAGCAGTCCCCCCGGACTAGCGGGAGTAACAGATACGCAGTATTTT